The clone carrying this TCR beta chain was found once. This record comes from a study of T cell changes during pregnancy in multiple sclerosis. The assay was immunoSEQ multiplex PCR, and TCRdb's table has in-frame clones only and misses some. This repertoire shows about 93,000 clones, 91% found once; its top ten account for about 1.6%. V was shortened by 3 bases and J by 3 bases, with 8 bases between the two germline ends. Germline CDR1 reads SGHDN; CDR2 reads FVKESK. The CDR3 runs 13 residues. This material consisted of peripheral blood, taken after pregnancy. This chain connects TRBV14 to TRBJ1-1; TRBD1 is a possible D gene (5 bases). The sequence came from a female donor in good health, enrolled as a control in a pregnancy study. The CDR3 sequence: CASSQTVYTEAFF. The DNA for the CDR3 is TGTGCCAGCAGCCAGACAGTGTACACTGAAGCTTTCTTT.